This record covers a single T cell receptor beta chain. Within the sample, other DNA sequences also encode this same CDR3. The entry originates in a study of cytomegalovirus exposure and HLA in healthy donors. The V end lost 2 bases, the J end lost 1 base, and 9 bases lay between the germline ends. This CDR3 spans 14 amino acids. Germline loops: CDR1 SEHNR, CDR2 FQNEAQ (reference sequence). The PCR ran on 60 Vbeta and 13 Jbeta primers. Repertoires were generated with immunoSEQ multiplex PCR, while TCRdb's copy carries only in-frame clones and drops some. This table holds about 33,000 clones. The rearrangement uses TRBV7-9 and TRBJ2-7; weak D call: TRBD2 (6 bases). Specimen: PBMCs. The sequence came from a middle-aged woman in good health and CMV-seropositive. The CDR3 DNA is TGTGCCAGCAGCTTACCGGGACTGTCCTACGAGCAGTACTTC. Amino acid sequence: CASSLPGLSYEQYF. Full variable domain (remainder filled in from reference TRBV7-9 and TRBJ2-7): DTGVSQNPRHKITKRGQNVTFRCDPISEHNRLYWYRQTLGQGPEFLTYFQNEAQLEKSRLLSDRFSAERPKGSFSTLEIQRTEQGDSAMYLCASSLPGLSYEQYFGPGTRLTVT.